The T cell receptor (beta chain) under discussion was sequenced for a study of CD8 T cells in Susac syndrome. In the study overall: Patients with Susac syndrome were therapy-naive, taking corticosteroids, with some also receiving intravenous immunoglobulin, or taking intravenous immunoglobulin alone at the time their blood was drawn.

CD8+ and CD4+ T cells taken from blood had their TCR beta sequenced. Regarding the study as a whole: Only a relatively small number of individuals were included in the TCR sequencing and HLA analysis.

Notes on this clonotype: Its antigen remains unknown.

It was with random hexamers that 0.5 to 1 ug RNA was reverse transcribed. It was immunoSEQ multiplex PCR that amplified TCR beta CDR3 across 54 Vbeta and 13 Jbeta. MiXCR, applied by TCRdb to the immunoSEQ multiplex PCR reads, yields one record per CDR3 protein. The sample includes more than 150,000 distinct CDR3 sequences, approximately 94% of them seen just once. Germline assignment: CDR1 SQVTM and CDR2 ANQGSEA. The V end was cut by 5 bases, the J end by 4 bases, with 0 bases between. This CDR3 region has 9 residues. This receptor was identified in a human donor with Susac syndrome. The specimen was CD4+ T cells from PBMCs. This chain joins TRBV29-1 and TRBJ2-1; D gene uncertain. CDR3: CSVYNEQFF. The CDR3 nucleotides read TGCAGCGTTTACAATGAGCAGTTCTTC.